Below, 28 T cell receptor beta chains from the same sample are listed, as sequenced in a study of cytomegalovirus exposure and HLA in healthy donors. PCR used 60 Vbeta primers and 13 Jbeta primers. Assay used: immunoSEQ multiplex PCR; TCRdb lists only in-frame clones, some missing. The sample consists of 150,000 to 180,000 clones, over 65% of them appearing once. Source material: PBMCs. The receptors come from a man younger than 45 in good health and CMV-seronegative.

This clone was counted only a few times. The CDR3 sequence: CASSKGQDPHEQYF. The CDR3 coding sequence is TGTGCCAGCAGTAAAGGACAGGACCCCCACGAGCAGTACTTC. The gene calls are TRBV28 and TRBJ2-7; 7 bases map to TRBD1. Germline V gives CDR1 MDHEN, CDR2 SYDVKM. The CDR3 has 14 residues. The J segment lost 5 bases and the V segment lost 5 bases, leaving 9 bases of the junction unmatched. The full variable domain, completed using reference TRBV28 and TRBJ2-7, is DVKVTQSSRYLVKRTGEKVFLECVQDMDHENMFWYRQDPGLGLRLIYFSYDVKMKEKGDIPEGYSVSREKKERFSLILESASTNQTSMYLCASSKGQDPHEQYFGPGTRLTVT.

The chain is built from TRBV7-8 and TRBJ2-7; 11 bases are a match to TRBD1. Per the germline V gene, CDR1 is SGHVS and CDR2 is FQNEAQ. This CDR3 is built from 15 residues. Germline trimming cut 5 bases from V and 2 bases from J; bases unmatched to any gene: 5. This CDR3 reads CASSLGTGGTYEQYF. The CDR3 DNA is TGTGCCAGCAGCCTTGGGACAGGGGGGACCTACGAGCAGTACTTC. The complete variable domain, with remaining parts taken from reference TRBV7-8 and TRBJ2-7, reads GAGVSQSPRYKVAKRGQDVALRCDPISGHVSLFWYQQALGQGPEFLTYFQNEAQLDKSGLPSDRFFAERPEGSVSTLKIQRTQQEDSAVYLCASSLGTGGTYEQYFGPGTRLTVT.

J is TRBJ1-1 and V is TRBV6-5, with 8 bases fitting TRBD1. The junction had 14 bases not matched to a gene; V was cut back by 4 bases and J by 7 bases. In germline, CDR1 is MNHEY, CDR2 SVGAGI. The CDR3 is made up of 16 amino acids. The CDR3: CASSFNQGQVLCEAFF. The CDR3 DNA follows: TGTGCCAGCAGTTTTAATCAGGGACAGGTATTGTGTGAAGCTTTCTTT.

The rearrangement joins TRBV28 to TRBJ1-1, with no clear D. This CDR3 has 13 residues. CDR1 and CDR2 (germline): MDHEN, SYDVKM. V was clipped by 4 bases and J by 4 bases, with 10 bases between them. The CDR3 bases are TGTGCCAGCAGTTCGGGCGGGGTCACTGAAGCTTTCTTT. It specifies CASSSGGVTEAFF. The entire variable domain, with the rest obtained from reference TRBV28 and TRBJ1-1, is as follows: DVKVTQSSRYLVKRTGEKVFLECVQDMDHENMFWYRQDPGLGLRLIYFSYDVKMKEKGDIPEGYSVSREKKERFSLILESASTNQTSMYLCASSSGGVTEAFFGQGTRLTVV.

The J gene is TRBJ1-4, the V gene TRBV6-1; 9 bases are shared with TRBD1. With V trimmed by 4 bases and J by 7 bases, 22 bases remained unmatched. The CDR3 runs to 20 residues. In germline, CDR1 is MNHNS, CDR2 SASEGT. CDR3 in DNA: TGTGCCAGCAGTGTTTTCGTGGGTTGGTACCGACAGGGGGGGGGTGAAAAACTGTTTTTT. The encoded protein is CASSVFVGWYRQGGGEKLFF.

This clone was seen a few times. The chain uses TRBV7-8 and TRBJ1-6, with D possibly matching TRBD1 (5 bases). This CDR3 has 17 amino acids. With 5 bases removed from V and 11 bases from J, the gap between germline ends came to 25 bases. Germline V gene sequence: CDR1 SGHVS, CDR2 FQNEAQ. The CDR3 region has the DNA TGTGCCAGCAGCACGCCCGGGACCGCCACCGGAGGGACACCCCTCCACTTT. Protein: CASSTPGTATGGTPLHF.

The rearrangement uses TRBV2 and TRBJ1-6; 8 bases are a match to TRBD1. The CDR3 totals 14 residues. With 0 bases clipped from V and 9 bases from J, the junction kept 1 base outside the gene matches. The germline V gene has CDR1 SNHLY and CDR2 FYNNEI. This CDR3 is CASSEAQGVSPLHF. CDR3 bases: TGTGCCAGCAGTGAAGCACAGGGGGTTTCACCCCTCCACTTT.

The rearrangement uses TRBV11-3 and TRBJ2-1; 8 nucleotides align to TRBD2. Germline V CDR1 and CDR2: SGHNT, YENEEA. J gave up 8 bases and V 1 base, and 10 bases lay outside the gene matches. The CDR3 has 16 amino acids. The CDR3 sequence: CASSLGQAGGGYEQFF. CDR3 sequence (DNA): TGTGCCAGCAGCTTAGGGCAGGCGGGCGGGGGGTATGAGCAGTTCTTC.

This clone was seen more than once but under ten times. The rearrangement links TRBV15 to TRBJ1-1; possibly TRBD1 for D (6 bases). CDR3 length: 12 amino acids. Germline CDR1 reads LNHNV; CDR2 reads YYDKDF (reference sequence). Trimming stripped 9 bases from V and 0 bases from J, with 8 bases between. The CDR3 loop reads CATQGLNTEAFF. The CDR3 coding sequence is TGTGCCACACAGGGTTTGAACACTGAAGCTTTCTTT.

The rearrangement links TRBV6-4 to TRBJ2-3, with a weak D call TRBD2 (7 bases). CDR1 and CDR2 from the germline V gene are MRHNA and SNTAGT. Trimming cost V 2 bases and J 3 bases, with 12 bases left between them. The CDR3 has 15 residues. CDR3: CASSDVGGPTDTQYF. The CDR3 nucleotides are TGTGCCAGCAGTGACGTGGGGGGGCCAACAGATACGCAGTATTTT.

The genes are TRBV6-4 and TRBJ2-1; D is possibly TRBD1 (6 bases). V shed 5 bases and J shed 5 bases, with 13 bases lying between them. The CDR3 has 14 residues. Germline assignment: CDR1 MRHNA and CDR2 SNTAGT. CDR3 DNA sequence: TGTGCCAGCAGTCCCCAGGGGCATAACAATGAGCAGTTCTTC. Translated, it gives CASSPQGHNNEQFF.

This chain joins TRBV4-2 and TRBJ1-1; D uncertain. With 0 bases removed from V and 0 bases from J, the gap between germline ends came to 5 bases. The CDR3 is 14 residues long. In germline, CDR1 is LGHNA, CDR2 YNFKEQ. The CDR3 loop is CASSQDSVNTEAFF. CDR3 DNA sequence: TGTGCCAGCAGCCAAGACAGCGTGAACACTGAAGCTTTCTTT.

The chain combines TRBV6-1 with TRBJ1-6; TRBD1 matches at 7 bases. Germline V gene data show CDR1 as MNHNS and CDR2 as SASEGT. With V trimmed by 2 bases and J by 7 bases, 5 bases remained unmatched. This CDR3 comprises 15 residues. The CDR3 loop reads CASSELQGRNSPLHF. The CDR3 DNA sequence: TGTGCCAGCAGTGAATTACAGGGGCGCAATTCACCCCTCCACTTT.

The CDR3 loop reads CASSFTLISAQETQYF. The DNA for the CDR3 is TGTGCCAGCAGCTTCACCTTGATCAGCGCCCAAGAGACCCAGTACTTC. The chain recombines TRBV7-2 with TRBJ2-5; D unclear. The V end was cut by 3 bases, the J end by 1 base, with 15 bases between. The germline V gene has CDR1 SGHTA and CDR2 FQGNSA. This CDR3 spans 16 amino acids. Variable domain in full (rest from reference TRBV7-2 and TRBJ2-5): GAGVSQSPSNKVTEKGKDVELRCDPISGHTALYWYRQSLGQGLEFLIYFQGNSAPDKSGLPSDRFSAERTGGSVSTLTIQRTQQEDSAVYLCASSFTLISAQETQYFGPGTRLLVL.

The chain joins TRBV30 to TRBJ1-1; D possibly corresponds to TRBD1 (6 bases). The germline CDR1 and CDR2 sequences are GTSNPN and SVGIG (reference sequence). This CDR3 has 12 residues. Deletions cut 4 bases from V and 9 bases from J, with 15 bases between. CDR3: CAWTGGAAQAFF. DNA of the CDR3: TGTGCCTGGACTGGGGGGGCTGCCCAAGCTTTCTTT.

This clone has more than one count but fewer than ten. The chain joins TRBV28 to TRBJ1-2, with a weak D call TRBD1 (5 bases). This CDR3 comprises 12 residues. Trimming left V 6 bases short and J 8 bases short, with 13 bases between. CDR1 is MDHEN, CDR2 SYDVKM, per germline. The chain's CDR3 is CASRDGGYGYTF. Here the CDR3 DNA reads TGTGCCAGCAGGGACGGGGGGTACGGCTACACCTTC.

The rearrangement joins TRBV5-1 to TRBJ2-5, with a tentative D call TRBD2 (5 bases). Germline assignment: CDR1 SGHRS and CDR2 YFSETQ. V was clipped by 6 bases and J by 5 bases, with 20 bases between them. The CDR3 has 15 amino acids. The CDR3 is CASTPEGSRSETQYF. The DNA of the CDR3 is TGCGCCAGCACCCCCGAGGGTAGTCGGTCCGAGACCCAGTACTTC.

The chain combines TRBV19 with TRBJ2-7; D may be TRBD1 (6 bases). The CDR3 sequence is 14 residues long. The germline CDR1 and CDR2 sequences are LNHDA and SQIVND (reference sequence). Trimming took off 6 bases at V and 0 bases at J, with 12 bases between the two ends. This CDR3 is CASSEGTSSYEQYF. CDR3 sequence (DNA): TGTGCCAGTAGCGAGGGGACATCCTCCTACGAGCAGTACTTC.

Only one count was recorded for this clone. The V gene is TRBV19, the J gene TRBJ1-5; D perhaps matches TRBD1 (6 bases). V lost 1 base and J 7 bases, leaving 14 bases between the germline ends. Germline CDR1 and CDR2: LNHDA and SQIVND (reference sequence). This CDR3 spans 15 amino acids. Here the CDR3 reads CASSIGGGGEQPQHF. The CDR3 DNA reads TGTGCCAGTAGTATAGGGGGAGGGGGGGAGCAGCCCCAGCATTTT. The full variable domain, rest sourced from reference TRBV19 and TRBJ1-5, is DGGITQSPKYLFRKEGQNVTLSCEQNLNHDAMYWYRQDPGQGLRLIYYSQIVNDFQKGDIAEGYSVSREKKESFPLTVTSAQKNPTAFYLCASSIGGGGEQPQHFGDGTRLSIL.

This clone was seen a single time. The rearrangement joins TRBV7-2 to TRBJ2-5, with D tentatively TRBD2 (7 bases). V was cut by 3 bases and J by 2 bases, with 13 bases left in between. The germline CDR1 and CDR2 sequences are SGHTA and FQGNSA. The CDR3 spans 15 residues. The DNA of the CDR3 is TGTGCCAGCAGCTTTGGCGGGGGACAACAAGAGACCCAGTACTTC. Amino acid sequence: CASSFGGGQQETQYF.

The rearrangement joins TRBV5-4 to TRBJ1-2; 8 nucleotides align to TRBD1. The CDR3 totals 16 residues. The trim removed 0 bases at V and 5 bases at J, leaving 9 bases unmatched. Germline-derived CDR1 and CDR2 are SGHNT and YYREEE (reference sequence). The CDR3 DNA sequence: TGTGCCAGCAGCTTGGATCGGCAGGGGGCAGTGTATGGCTACACCTTC. Translation: CASSLDRQGAVYGYTF.

The chain uses TRBV2 and TRBJ2-1, with TRBD2 identical over 11 bases. This CDR3 contains 17 residues. The germline V gene has CDR1 SNHLY and CDR2 FYNNEI. Trimming removed 5 bases from V and 7 bases from J; junction bases left unmatched: 13. The CDR3 nucleotides read TGTGCCAGCAGTTTCTACGATAGACTAGCGGGGCGTAATGAGCAGTTCTTC. Translation gives CASSFYDRLAGRNEQFF.

The gene calls are TRBV25-1 and TRBJ1-1, with D unresolved. Germline CDR1 is MGHDK and CDR2 is SYGVNS. There are 14 residues in the CDR3. Trimming shortened V by 4 bases and J by 3 bases, and 12 bases separated the two germline ends. The CDR3: CASSGEKSDTEAFF. CDR3 nucleotides: TGTGCCAGCAGTGGGGAGAAGTCGGACACTGAAGCTTTCTTT.

This sequence joins TRBV28 and TRBJ1-1; no clear D gene. Germline V CDR1 and CDR2: MDHEN, SYDVKM. V was trimmed by 1 base and J by 7 bases, leaving 7 bases between them. CDR3 length equals 12 residues. As DNA, the CDR3 is TGTGCCAGCAGTTTATTCCAGAATGAAGCTTTCTTT. This sequence encodes CASSLFQNEAFF.

The chain joins TRBV7-9 to TRBJ1-1, with TRBD1 as a possible D gene (5 bases). Trimming stripped 1 base from V and 0 bases from J, with 9 bases between. This CDR3 is built from 15 residues. The germline V gene has CDR1 SEHNR and CDR2 FQNEAQ (reference sequence). CDR3 residues: CASSLDWGMNTEAFF. The CDR3 nucleotides read TGTGCCAGCAGCTTAGATTGGGGCATGAACACTGAAGCTTTCTTT. The variable domain in full, with the rest retrieved from reference TRBV7-9 and TRBJ1-1, is DTGVSQNPRHKITKRGQNVTFRCDPISEHNRLYWYRQTLGQGPEFLTYFQNEAQLEKSRLLSDRFSAERPKGSFSTLEIQRTEQGDSAMYLCASSLDWGMNTEAFFGQGTRLTVV.

This rearrangement joins TRBV28 to TRBJ1-1; no definite D call. The CDR3 loop spans 13 amino acids. Germline CDR1 and CDR2: MDHEN and SYDVKM. Here the CDR3 DNA reads TGTACTCTACGGGGAGGAGGAGACACTGAAGCTTTCTTT. Its protein is CTLRGGGDTEAFF. The full variable domain, rest sourced from reference TRBV28 and TRBJ1-1, is DVKVTQSSRYLVKRTGEKVFLECVQDMDHENMFWYRQDPGLGLRLIYFSYDVKMKEKGDIPEGYSVSREKKERFSLILESASTNQTSMYLCTLRGGGDTEAFFGQGTRLTVV.

The V gene is TRBV9, the J gene TRBJ2-7, with D possibly TRBD1 on 6 matching bases. This CDR3 is 13 amino acids long. The V gene's germline CDR1 is SGDLS and CDR2 YYNGEE. The germline V and J ends were trimmed by 3 bases and 0 bases, with 7 bases remaining between them. The CDR3 DNA reads as TGTGCCAGCAGCGGGGGACACTCCTACGAGCAGTACTTC. Translation gives CASSGGHSYEQYF.

The chain couples TRBV9 to TRBJ2-2; TRBD2 is a possible D gene (7 bases). Germline V gene sequence: CDR1 SGDLS, CDR2 YYNGEE. This CDR3 has 16 residues. V was trimmed by 0 bases and J by 2 bases, leaving 11 bases between them. CDR3 in DNA: TGTGCCAGCAGCGTAGGGGCGGGGGCTAACACCGGGGAGCTGTTTTTT. Translated: CASSVGAGANTGELFF.